A single sample is the source of the 17 T cell receptor beta chains below, sequenced in a study of T cells after yellow fever vaccination. TCRdb re-called the 5' RACE reads through MiXCR, storing one row per CDR3 protein. This table has more than 450,000 distinct CDR3 sequences, just over 20% appearing once. This specimen consisted of PBMCs, obtained about 21 days after the first yellow fever vaccination. These receptors originate from a man aged 18 to 29 who received the YFV17D yellow fever vaccine.

Only a few counts were recorded for this clonotype. This CDR3 is CASSEQGDSYEQYF. In DNA, the CDR3 is TGCGCCAGCAGCGAACAGGGGGACTCCTACGAGCAGTACTTC. This chain links TRBV4-3 with TRBJ2-7; the match to TRBD1 covers 8 bases. Trimming removed 5 bases from V and 0 bases from J; junction bases left unmatched: 3. The CDR3 length is 14 residues. The germline CDR1 and CDR2 sequences are LGHNA and YSLEER.

This clonotype occurred a few times. The V call is TRBV5-1, the J call TRBJ2-5; possibly TRBD1 for D (5 bases). The V end was cut by 3 bases, the J end by 4 bases, with 16 bases between. The germline gives CDR1 SGHRS, CDR2 YFSETQ. This CDR3 is built from 15 residues. The CDR3 sequence is CASSSRYNRRETQYF. The CDR3 coding sequence is TGCGCCAGCAGCTCACGATATAACAGGAGAGAGACCCAGTACTTC. The full variable domain, rest sourced from reference TRBV5-1 and TRBJ2-5, is KAGVTQTPRYLIKTRGQQVTLSCSPISGHRSVSWYQQTPGQGLQFLFEYFSETQRNKGNFPGRFSGRQFSNSRSEMNVSTLELGDSALYLCASSSRYNRRETQYFGPGTRLLVL.

The chain joins TRBV5-1 to TRBJ1-2; D gene uncertain. The CDR3 consists of 13 residues. CDR1 is SGHRS, CDR2 YFSETQ, per germline. The germline V and J ends were trimmed by 1 base and 3 bases, with 7 bases remaining between them. Written as DNA, the CDR3 is TGCGCCAGCAGCTTGAACATTCACTATGGCTACACCTTC. Translating it yields CASSLNIHYGYTF. The full variable domain, in which reference TRBV5-1 and TRBJ1-2 provide the parts outside the CDR3, is KAGVTQTPRYLIKTRGQQVTLSCSPISGHRSVSWYQQTPGQGLQFLFEYFSETQRNKGNFPGRFSGRQFSNSRSEMNVSTLELGDSALYLCASSLNIHYGYTFGSGTRLTVV.

DNA for the CDR3: TGCGCCAGCAGCCGAGAGGGACAGGTCTCTGCCCAGTACTTC. Amino acids: CASSREGQVSAQYF. The chain recombines TRBV4-1 with TRBJ2-5, with 8 bases fitting TRBD1. CDR1 is MGHRA, CDR2 YSYEKL, per germline. Unmatched junction bases numbered 10, after V lost 4 bases and J lost 9 bases. The CDR3 covers 14 residues.

In DNA form, the CDR3 reads TGTGCCAGCAGTCTACAGGGAGGCCCCTATGGCTACACCTTC. Translating it yields CASSLQGGPYGYTF. The chain employs TRBV12-3 or TRBV12-4 and TRBJ1-2; weak D call: TRBD1 (6 bases). The CDR3 extends over 14 amino acids. The V gene lost 5 bases and the J gene lost 4 bases, with 14 bases spanning the gap.

The rearrangement links TRBV5-5 to TRBJ1-5, with TRBD1 as a possible D gene (6 bases). Trimming pared 4 bases from V and 7 bases from J, leaving 12 bases between. Germline values: CDR1 SGHKS, CDR2 YYEKEE (reference sequence). This CDR3 has 13 amino acids. In DNA form, the CDR3 reads TGTGCCAGCAGCCCACAGGGACACCAGCCCCAGCATTTT. Amino acid sequence: CASSPQGHQPQHF.

This clonotype was seen a handful of times. The gene calls are TRBV6-6 and TRBJ2-5, with D possibly being TRBD2 (6 bases). Per the germline V gene, CDR1 is MNHNY and CDR2 is SVGAGI (reference sequence). CDR3 length: 13 amino acids. Trimming left V 10 bases short and J 6 bases short, with 18 bases between. The CDR3 DNA sequence: TGTGCCACCAAACCGCCCGGGGGAAAGACCCAGTACTTC. Encoded protein: CATKPPGGKTQYF.

This clonotype was found a few times. The V call is TRBV6-6, the J call TRBJ1-5, with D maybe TRBD1 (5 bases). The V end was cut by 5 bases, the J end by 7 bases, with 12 bases between. Germline values: CDR1 MNHNY, CDR2 SVGAGI (reference sequence). The CDR3 runs 13 residues. The CDR3 bases are TGTGCCAGCAGTACGTATAGGGACCAGCCCCAGCATTTT. It codes for CASSTYRDQPQHF.

This clonotype was seen once. The rearrangement uses TRBV6-5 and TRBJ2-5; tentatively, D is TRBD1 (6 bases). CDR1 and CDR2 from the germline V gene are MNHEY and SVGAGI. V lost 4 bases to trimming and J lost 0 bases, with 12 bases between them. The CDR3 loop spans 15 amino acids. This CDR3 is CASSSITGYQETQYF. CDR3 in DNA: TGTGCCAGCAGTTCAATTACAGGGTACCAAGAGACCCAGTACTTC.

V and J are TRBV6-2 or TRBV6-3 and TRBJ2-3; 10 bases are a match to TRBD2. The CDR3 loop spans 17 amino acids. Unmatched junction bases numbered 9, after V lost 2 bases and J lost 4 bases. Per germline, CDR1 MNHEY and CDR2 SVGEGT. The CDR3 sequence: CASSYQHLAGVPDTQYF. The CDR3 DNA reads TGTGCCAGCAGTTACCAACATCTAGCGGGGGTTCCAGATACGCAGTATTTT.

The chain is built from TRBV20-1 and TRBJ1-1; D unresolved. This CDR3 has 11 amino acids. Per the germline V gene, CDR1 is DFQATT and CDR2 is SNEGSKA (reference sequence). Trimming removed 1 base at V and 10 bases at J, with 10 bases between. CDR3 amino acids: CSARGHFGAFF. In DNA form, the CDR3 reads TGCAGTGCTAGAGGACATTTTGGAGCTTTCTTT.

The V call is TRBV5-1, the J call TRBJ2-7; 7 bases match TRBD1. Losses at the gene ends were 2 bases for V and 2 bases for J; bases not matched to a gene: 4. The CDR3 length is 14 residues. CDR1 and CDR2 (germline): SGHRS, YFSETQ. The CDR3 DNA is TGCGCCAGCAGCTTCCGGGACAGCGCCTACGAGCAGTACTTC. It yields the protein CASSFRDSAYEQYF.

This clonotype was found a few times. The J gene is TRBJ2-7, the V gene TRBV4-1, with 11 bases fitting TRBD2. Trimming at V came to 6 bases and at J to 2 bases, leaving 0 bases not matched to a gene. The CDR3 contains 13 residues. Germline V gives CDR1 MGHRA, CDR2 YSYEKL. As DNA, the CDR3 is TGCGCCAGCAGACTAGCGGGGGCCTACGAGCAGTACGTC. Protein product: CASRLAGAYEQYV.

This chain links TRBV6-2 or TRBV6-3 with TRBJ2-1; TRBD2 aligns across 8 bases. CDR1 is MNHEY and CDR2 is SVGEGT in the germline V gene. The CDR3 extends over 15 amino acids. Germline trimming cut 7 bases from V and 6 bases from J; bases unmatched to any gene: 11. This CDR3 reads CASTTTAGGINEQFF. CDR3 DNA: TGTGCCAGCACCACCACGGCGGGGGGTATCAATGAGCAGTTCTTC.

The CDR3 reads CSARQPPGQGTDEQYF. The DNA for the CDR3 is TGCAGTGCTAGGCAACCTCCGGGACAGGGGACCGACGAGCAGTACTTC. The rearrangement joins TRBV20-1 to TRBJ2-7, with 10 bases fitting TRBD1. Trimming took 3 bases from V and 5 from J; bases not matched to a gene: 13. Germline V CDR1 and CDR2: DFQATT, SNEGSKA (reference sequence). This CDR3 is 16 amino acids long.

This clonotype has more than one count but fewer than ten. This chain links TRBV10-3 with TRBJ1-1, with 7 nucleotides matching TRBD1. The germline CDR1 and CDR2 sequences are ENHRY and SYGVKD. CDR3 length: 15 amino acids. The ends lost 5 bases at V and 1 base at J; junction bases unmatched: 7. This CDR3 reads CAISRTGEPNTEAFF. Here the CDR3 DNA reads TGTGCCATCAGTCGGACAGGCGAACCGAACACTGAAGCTTTCTTT.

The rearrangement uses TRBV6-1 and TRBJ2-3, with 9 positions matching TRBD2. The CDR3 contains 19 residues. After removal of 6 bases from V and 0 bases from J, the junction contained 16 bases not matched to a gene. CDR1 is MNHNS and CDR2 is SASEGT in the germline V gene. This CDR3 is CASSSTKGSGGHSTDTQYF. The DNA of the CDR3 is TGTGCCAGCAGCTCCACCAAGGGTAGCGGGGGCCATAGCACAGATACGCAGTATTTT.